This TCR beta chain stems from a study of blood T cell repertoires in COVID-19 (TCRdb year 2020). For context, the study as a whole: Collaborator samples came from the United States, Italy and Spain and covered acute and convalescent phases of COVID-19. A freely available public database, intended as a resource for researchers studying the immune response to SARS-CoV-2, is where the repertoires were released. Deeply sampled blood TCRbeta repertoires from subjects exposed to, actively infected with, or recovered from COVID-19 were included in the dataset. Samples came from the ongoing ImmuneRACE study (first 160 participants) plus 1,254 subjects from 6 global collaborators. Where available, HLA class I and class II types were taken from metadata supplied by the sample provider and were not determined by assay-based typing. The prospective study material was composed of cDNA or gDNA derived from T cells, B-cell-depleted T cells, or PBMCs. Sample metadata almost always included a de-identified subject ID, COVID-19 status, age in years and sex. What the study reported, not specific to this receptor: Clinical and demographic metadata were provided uncurated, with the amount varying by source and participant.

In regard to this clone: The antigen this receptor binds is unknown. No clone much larger than this one lies a single base away; base qualities are absent.

TCRbeta CDR3 regions were amplified from genomic DNA by means of the immunoSEQ Assay, a bias-controlled multiplex PCR. Per the original workflow: Nucleated cell counts per sample were estimated from amplification of reference gene primers within the assay. Sequence reads were collapsed and filtered to measure the absolute abundance of every unique TCRbeta CDR3 rearrangement. Productive Simpson clonality was computed per sample as the square root of Simpson's diversity index over productive rearrangements. This is the immuneACCESS table as TCRdb keeps it, with only in-frame sequences that have V and J called. A part of the clones is gone; compared with another copy, unresolved V genes explain less than half, and the rest is unexplained. V and J calls and clone size are given by that table; D and trimming were obtained from the DNA. The sample profile shows more than 200,000 clones; around 81% of them were found once. 7% to 8.5% of the sample is in the top ten clones.

Enrolling through a virtual design, the prospective study's participants ranged in age from roughly 18 to 89 years and lived across some 22 United States geographic areas. Cohort assignment in the prospective study relied on participant-reported clinical history from a screening survey and a study questionnaire. In the prospective study, mobile phlebotomists collected whole blood, serum and a nasopharyngeal or oropharyngeal swab from each participant. Over a roughly two-month period, participants in the prospective study had the option of providing additional blood draws and questionnaires. Before DNA extraction, blood samples from the prospective study were shipped at room temperature or frozen. From cysteine to phenylalanine, the CDR3 is 15 amino acids long. The kept DNA is CDR3 alone, 45 bases in frame from the first base. The germline V gene encodes CDR1 SGHNT and CDR2 YYREEE (reference sequence). V trim: 4 bases; J trim: 8 bases; unmatched bases: 14.

Specimen: PBMCs or T cells enriched from blood (not recorded which). The receptor's source is a woman aged 40-49 years with acute COVID-19. Rearrangement joined TRBV5-4 to TRBJ1-2; 7 of the junction bases match TRBD1. CDR3 reads: CASSPTRGQAKGYTF. At the DNA level, the sequence is TGTGCCAGCAGCCCAACTAGAGGACAGGCCAAAGGCTACACCTTC.